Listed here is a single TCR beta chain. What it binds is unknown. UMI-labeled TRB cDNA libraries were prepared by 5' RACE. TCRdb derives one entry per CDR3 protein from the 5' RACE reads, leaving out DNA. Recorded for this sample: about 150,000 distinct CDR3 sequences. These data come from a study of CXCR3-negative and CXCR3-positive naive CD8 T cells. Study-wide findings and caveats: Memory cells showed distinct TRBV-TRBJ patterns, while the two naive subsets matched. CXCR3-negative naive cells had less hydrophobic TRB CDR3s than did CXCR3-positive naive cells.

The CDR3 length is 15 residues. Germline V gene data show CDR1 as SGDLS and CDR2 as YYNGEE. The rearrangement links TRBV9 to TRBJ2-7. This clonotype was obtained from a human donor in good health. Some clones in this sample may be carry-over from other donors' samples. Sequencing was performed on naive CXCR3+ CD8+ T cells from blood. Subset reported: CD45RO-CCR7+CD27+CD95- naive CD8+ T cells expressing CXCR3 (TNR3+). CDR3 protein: CASSVGSDSTYEQYF.